One sample yielded the 4 T cell receptor beta chains listed below, sequenced in a study of blood T cell repertoires in COVID-19. The repertoire was sequenced with immunoSEQ multiplex PCR; TCRdb's copy has only in-frame clones and lacks some. In the table there are about 91,000 clones, 88% of which are singletons. The sequenced material came from peripheral blood. The source is a woman between 65 and 79 years old with acute or convalescent COVID-19.

The chain recombines TRBV11-2 with TRBJ1-1, with D maybe TRBD1 (5 bases). The V end lost 1 base, the J end lost 3 bases, and 12 bases lay between the germline ends. The germline V gene has CDR1 SGHAT and CDR2 FQNNGV. This CDR3 is 15 amino acids long. The CDR3 reads CASSLGIRGDTEAFF. The CDR3 coding sequence is TGTGCCAGCAGCTTAGGGATTAGGGGTGACACTGAAGCTTTCTTT.

The genes are TRBV5-1 and TRBJ2-1; D gene ambiguous. This CDR3 region has 13 residues. Germline V lookup: CDR1 SGHRS, CDR2 YFSETQ. The ends were cut back, 0 bases at V and 7 bases at J, with 8 bases in the middle. DNA for the CDR3: TGCGCCAGCAGCTTGGGCGGAGAGAATGAGCAGTTCTTC. Its protein product is CASSLGGENEQFF.

This rearrangement joins TRBV3-1 (or the pseudogene TRBV3-2) to TRBJ1-2; the D is unclear. Per the germline V gene, CDR1 is LGHDT and CDR2 is YNNKEL (reference sequence). V was trimmed by 4 bases and J by 7 bases, leaving 19 bases between them. There are 15 residues in the CDR3. As DNA, the CDR3 is TGTGCCAGCAGCCTCGCGCTCGGGGTACGGGGTGGCTACACCTTC. Residues: CASSLALGVRGGYTF.

Points on this clone: The junction shows a germline mismatch at one end, possibly a read error. This chain links TRBV18 with TRBJ1-2; D might be TRBD1 (5 bases). Per germline, CDR1 KGHSH and CDR2 LQKENI. The CDR3 spans 16 residues. The CDR3 spells CASPPNLREGGYGYTF. The CDR3 DNA sequence: TGTGCCAGCCCACCCAATCTCAGGGAGGGCGGCTATGGCTACACCTTC.